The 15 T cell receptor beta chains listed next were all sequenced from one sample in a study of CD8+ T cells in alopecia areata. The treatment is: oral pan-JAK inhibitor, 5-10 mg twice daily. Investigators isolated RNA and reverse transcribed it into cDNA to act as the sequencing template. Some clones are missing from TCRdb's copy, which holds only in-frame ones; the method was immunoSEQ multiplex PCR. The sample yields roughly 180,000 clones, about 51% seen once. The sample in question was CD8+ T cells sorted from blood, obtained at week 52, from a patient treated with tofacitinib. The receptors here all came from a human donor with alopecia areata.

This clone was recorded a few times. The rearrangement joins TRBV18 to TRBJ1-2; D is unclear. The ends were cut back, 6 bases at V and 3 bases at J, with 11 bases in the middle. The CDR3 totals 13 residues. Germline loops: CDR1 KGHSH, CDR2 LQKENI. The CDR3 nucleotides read TGTGCCAGCTCCCGATTGGATGACTATGGCTACACCTTC. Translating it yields CASSRLDDYGYTF.

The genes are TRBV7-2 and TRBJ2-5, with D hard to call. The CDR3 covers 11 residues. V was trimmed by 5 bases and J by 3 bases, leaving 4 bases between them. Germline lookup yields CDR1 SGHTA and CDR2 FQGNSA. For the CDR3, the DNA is TGTGCCAGCAGCCCTAAAGAGACCCAGTACTTC. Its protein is CASSPKETQYF.

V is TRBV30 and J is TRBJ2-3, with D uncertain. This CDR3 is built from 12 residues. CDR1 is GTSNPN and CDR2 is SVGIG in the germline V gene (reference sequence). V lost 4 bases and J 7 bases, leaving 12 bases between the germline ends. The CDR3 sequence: CAWIGLSNTQYF. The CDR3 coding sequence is TGTGCCTGGATCGGGCTGTCAAATACGCAGTATTTT. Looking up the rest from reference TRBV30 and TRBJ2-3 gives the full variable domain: SQTIHQWPATLVQPVGSPLSLECTVEGTSNPNLYWYRQAAGRGLQLLFYSVGIGQISSEVPQNLSASRPQDRQFILSSKKLLLSDSGFYLCAWIGLSNTQYFGPGTRLTVL.

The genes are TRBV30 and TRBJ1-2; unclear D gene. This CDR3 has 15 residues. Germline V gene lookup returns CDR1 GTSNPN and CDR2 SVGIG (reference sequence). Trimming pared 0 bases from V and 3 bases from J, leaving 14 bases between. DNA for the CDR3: TGTGCCTGGAGTGTGGACCGCGGAACTTACTATGGCTACACCTTC. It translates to CAWSVDRGTYYGYTF.

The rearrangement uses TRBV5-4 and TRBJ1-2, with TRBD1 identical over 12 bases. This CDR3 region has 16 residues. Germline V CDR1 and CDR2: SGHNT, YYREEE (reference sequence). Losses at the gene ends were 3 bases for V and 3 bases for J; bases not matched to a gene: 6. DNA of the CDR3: TGTGCCAGCAGCTCCGGGGGGACAGGGGGCGACTATGGCTACACCTTC. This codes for CASSSGGTGGDYGYTF.

Here the CDR3 DNA reads TGTGCCAGCAGCTTAGACGGAGGGGCGACCTACGAGCAGTACTTC. Its protein is CASSLDGGATYEQYF. This chain links TRBV7-9 with TRBJ2-7; tentatively, D is TRBD2 (6 bases). Trimming removed 1 base from V and 2 bases from J, with 12 bases in between. Looked up from germline, CDR1 is SEHNR and CDR2 is FQNEAQ (reference sequence). This CDR3 region has 15 residues.

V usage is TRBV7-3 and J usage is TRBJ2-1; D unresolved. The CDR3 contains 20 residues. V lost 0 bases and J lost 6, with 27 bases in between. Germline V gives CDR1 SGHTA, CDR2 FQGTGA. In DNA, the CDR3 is TGTGCCAGCAGCTTAACGTTGAGCGCAGGACCCTCCCTTACAATCAATGAGCAGTTCTTC. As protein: CASSLTLSAGPSLTINEQFF.

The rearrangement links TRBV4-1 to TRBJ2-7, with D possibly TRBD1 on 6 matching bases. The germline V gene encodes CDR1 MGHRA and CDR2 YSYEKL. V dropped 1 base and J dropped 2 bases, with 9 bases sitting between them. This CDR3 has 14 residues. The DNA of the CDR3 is TGCGCCAGCAGCCAAGTCAGGGGAGCCTACGAGCAGTACTTC. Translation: CASSQVRGAYEQYF.

The CDR3: CASSLLAGRSTDTQYF. The DNA of the CDR3 is TGTGCCAGCAGTTTACTAGCGGGGCGTAGCACAGATACGCAGTATTTT. The chain uses TRBV2 and TRBJ2-3, with 10 bases fitting TRBD2. V lost 5 bases and J lost 0; bases outside the gene matches: 5. The CDR3 extends over 16 amino acids. Looked up from germline, CDR1 is SNHLY and CDR2 is FYNNEI. Together with reference TRBV2 and TRBJ2-3, the CDR3 gives the full variable domain: EPEVTQTPSHQVTQMGQEVILRCVPISNHLYFYWYRQILGQKVEFLVSFYNNEISEKSEIFDDQFSVERPDGSNFTLKIRSTKLEDSAMYFCASSLLAGRSTDTQYFGPGTRLTVL.

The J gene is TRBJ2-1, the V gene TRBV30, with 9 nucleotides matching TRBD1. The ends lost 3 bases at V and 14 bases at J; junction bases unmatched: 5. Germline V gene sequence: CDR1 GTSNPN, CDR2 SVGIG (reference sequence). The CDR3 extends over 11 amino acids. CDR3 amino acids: CAWRQQGAKFF. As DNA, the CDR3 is TGTGCCTGGAGGCAACAGGGGGCTAAGTTCTTC. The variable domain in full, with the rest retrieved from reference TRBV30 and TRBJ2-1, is SQTIHQWPATLVQPVGSPLSLECTVEGTSNPNLYWYRQAAGRGLQLLFYSVGIGQISSEVPQNLSASRPQDRQFILSSKKLLLSDSGFYLCAWRQQGAKFFGPGTRLTVL.

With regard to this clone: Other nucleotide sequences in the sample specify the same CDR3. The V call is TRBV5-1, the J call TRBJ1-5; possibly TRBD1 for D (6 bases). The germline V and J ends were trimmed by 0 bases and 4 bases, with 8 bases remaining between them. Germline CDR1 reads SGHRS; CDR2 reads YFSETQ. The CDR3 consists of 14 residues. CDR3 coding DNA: TGCGCCAGCAGCTTGGAGGGGGGAAATCAGCCCCAGCATTTT. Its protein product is CASSLEGGNQPQHF. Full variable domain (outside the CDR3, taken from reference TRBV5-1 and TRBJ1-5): KAGVTQTPRYLIKTRGQQVTLSCSPISGHRSVSWYQQTPGQGLQFLFEYFSETQRNKGNFPGRFSGRQFSNSRSEMNVSTLELGDSALYLCASSLEGGNQPQHFGDGTRLSIL.

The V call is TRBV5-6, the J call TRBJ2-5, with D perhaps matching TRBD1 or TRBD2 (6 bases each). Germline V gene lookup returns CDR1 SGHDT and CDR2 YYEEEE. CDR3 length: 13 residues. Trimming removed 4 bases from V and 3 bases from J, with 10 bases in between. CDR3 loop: CASSPRGEETQYF. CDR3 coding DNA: TGTGCCAGCAGCCCGAGGGGGGAAGAGACCCAGTACTTC.

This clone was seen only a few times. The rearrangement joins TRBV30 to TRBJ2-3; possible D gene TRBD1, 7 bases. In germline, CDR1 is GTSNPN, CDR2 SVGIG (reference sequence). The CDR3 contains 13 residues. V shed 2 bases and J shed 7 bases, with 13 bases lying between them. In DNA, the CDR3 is TGTGCCTGGAGTCAGGGGGGCCAATATACGCAGTATTTT. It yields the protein CAWSQGGQYTQYF.

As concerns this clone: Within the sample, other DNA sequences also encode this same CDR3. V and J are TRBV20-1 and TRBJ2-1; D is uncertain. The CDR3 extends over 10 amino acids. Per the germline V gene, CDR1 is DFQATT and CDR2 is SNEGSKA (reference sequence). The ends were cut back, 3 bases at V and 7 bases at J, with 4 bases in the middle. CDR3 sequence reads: CSASLNEQFF. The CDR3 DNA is TGCAGTGCTAGTCTTAATGAGCAGTTCTTC.

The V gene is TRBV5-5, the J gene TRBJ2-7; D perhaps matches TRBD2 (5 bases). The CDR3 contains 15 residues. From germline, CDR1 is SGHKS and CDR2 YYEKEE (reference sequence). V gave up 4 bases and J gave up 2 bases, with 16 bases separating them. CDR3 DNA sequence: TGTGCCAGCAGCGCCAATCTGAGAGGGACCTACGAGCAGTACTTC. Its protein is CASSANLRGTYEQYF.